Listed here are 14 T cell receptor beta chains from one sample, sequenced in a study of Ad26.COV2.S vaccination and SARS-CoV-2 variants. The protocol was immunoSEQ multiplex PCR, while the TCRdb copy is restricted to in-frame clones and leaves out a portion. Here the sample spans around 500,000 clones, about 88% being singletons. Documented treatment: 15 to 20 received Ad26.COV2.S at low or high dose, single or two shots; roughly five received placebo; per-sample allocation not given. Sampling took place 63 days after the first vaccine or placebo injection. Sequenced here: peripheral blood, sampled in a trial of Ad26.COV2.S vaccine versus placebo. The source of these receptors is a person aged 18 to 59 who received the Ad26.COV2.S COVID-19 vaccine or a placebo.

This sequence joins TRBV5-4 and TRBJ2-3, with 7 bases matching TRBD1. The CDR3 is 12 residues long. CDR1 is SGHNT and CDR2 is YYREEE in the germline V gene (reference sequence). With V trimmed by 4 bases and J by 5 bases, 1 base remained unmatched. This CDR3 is CASSRDRDTQYF. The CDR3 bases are TGTGCCAGCAGCCGGGACAGAGATACGCAGTATTTT.

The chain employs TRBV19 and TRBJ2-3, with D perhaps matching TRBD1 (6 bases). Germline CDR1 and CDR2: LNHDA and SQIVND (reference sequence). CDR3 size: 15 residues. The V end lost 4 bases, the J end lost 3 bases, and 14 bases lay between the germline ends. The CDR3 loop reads CASSKQGRGTDTQYF. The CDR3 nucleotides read TGTGCCAGTAGTAAACAGGGTAGAGGGACAGATACGCAGTATTTT.

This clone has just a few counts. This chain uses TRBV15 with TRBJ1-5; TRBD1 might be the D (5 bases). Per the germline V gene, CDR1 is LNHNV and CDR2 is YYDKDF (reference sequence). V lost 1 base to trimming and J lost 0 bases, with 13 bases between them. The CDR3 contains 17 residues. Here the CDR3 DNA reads TGTGCCACCAGCAGAGCCGTCGGGGGGTATAGCAATCAGCCCCAGCATTTT. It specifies CATSRAVGGYSNQPQHF.

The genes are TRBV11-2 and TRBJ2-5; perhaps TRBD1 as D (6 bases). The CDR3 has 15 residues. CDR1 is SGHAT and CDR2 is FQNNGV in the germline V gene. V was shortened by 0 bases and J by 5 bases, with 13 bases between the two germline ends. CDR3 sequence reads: CASSLDPGAWETQYF. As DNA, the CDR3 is TGTGCCAGCAGCTTAGATCCAGGGGCTTGGGAGACCCAGTACTTC.

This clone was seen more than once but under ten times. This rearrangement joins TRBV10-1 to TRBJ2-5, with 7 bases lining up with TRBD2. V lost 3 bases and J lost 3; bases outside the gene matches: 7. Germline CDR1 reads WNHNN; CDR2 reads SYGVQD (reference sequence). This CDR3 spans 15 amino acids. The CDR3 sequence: CASSEGEGGKETQYF. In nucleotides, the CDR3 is TGCGCCAGCAGTGAAGGCGAGGGAGGGAAAGAGACCCAGTACTTC.

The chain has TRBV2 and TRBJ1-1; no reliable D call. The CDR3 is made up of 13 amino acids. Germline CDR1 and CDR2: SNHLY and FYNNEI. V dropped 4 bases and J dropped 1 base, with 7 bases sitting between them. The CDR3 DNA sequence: TGTGCCAGCAGTGTACGTAGGAACACTGAAGCTTTCTTT. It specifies CASSVRRNTEAFF.

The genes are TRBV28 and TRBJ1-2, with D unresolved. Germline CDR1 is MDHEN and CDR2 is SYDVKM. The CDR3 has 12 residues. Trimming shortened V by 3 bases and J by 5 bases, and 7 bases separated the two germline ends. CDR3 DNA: TGTGCCAGCAGTTTCCCAAAATATGGCTACACCTTC. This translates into CASSFPKYGYTF.

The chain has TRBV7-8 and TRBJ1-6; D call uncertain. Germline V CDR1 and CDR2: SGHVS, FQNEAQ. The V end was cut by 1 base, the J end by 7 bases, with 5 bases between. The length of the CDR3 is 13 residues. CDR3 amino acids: CASSLGRNSPLHF. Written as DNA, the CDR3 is TGTGCCAGCAGCTTAGGGAGAAATTCACCCCTCCACTTT.

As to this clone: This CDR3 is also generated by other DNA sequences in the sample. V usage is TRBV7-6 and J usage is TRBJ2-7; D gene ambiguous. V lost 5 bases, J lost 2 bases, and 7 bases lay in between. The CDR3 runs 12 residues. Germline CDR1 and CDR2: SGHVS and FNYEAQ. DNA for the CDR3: TGTGCCAGCAGCCTCGTACCCTACGAGCAGTACTTC. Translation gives CASSLVPYEQYF.

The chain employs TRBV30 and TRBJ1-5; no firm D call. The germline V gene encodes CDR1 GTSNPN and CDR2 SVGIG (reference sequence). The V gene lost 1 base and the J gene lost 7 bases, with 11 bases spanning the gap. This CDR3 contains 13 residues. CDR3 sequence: CAWSGPSGQPQHF. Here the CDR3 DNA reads TGTGCCTGGAGTGGCCCCTCGGGGCAGCCCCAGCATTTT.

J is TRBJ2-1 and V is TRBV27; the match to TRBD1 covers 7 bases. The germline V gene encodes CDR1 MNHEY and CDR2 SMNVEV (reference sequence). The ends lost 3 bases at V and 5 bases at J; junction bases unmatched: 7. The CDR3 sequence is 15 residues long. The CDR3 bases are TGTGCCAGCAGTTTCCCCCCGACAGGGAACAATGAGCAGTTCTTC. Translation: CASSFPPTGNNEQFF.

CDR3: CASRIAGGPWEQYF. For the CDR3, the DNA is TGTGCCAGCAGAATAGCGGGAGGGCCGTGGGAGCAGTACTTC. The gene calls are TRBV28 and TRBJ2-7, with 11 bases identical to TRBD2. Germline V CDR1 and CDR2: MDHEN, SYDVKM. The CDR3 covers 14 residues. V lost 6 bases and J lost 7; bases outside the gene matches: 8.

CDR3 region: CSVCQRLTDTQYF. The CDR3 DNA reads as TGCAGCGTTTGCCAGCGCCTCACAGATACGCAGTATTTT. The rearrangement uses TRBV29-1 and TRBJ2-3; D call uncertain. The CDR3 extends over 13 amino acids. CDR1 and CDR2 from the germline V gene are SQVTM and ANQGSEA. The ends were cut back, 5 bases at V and 2 bases at J, with 11 bases in the middle.

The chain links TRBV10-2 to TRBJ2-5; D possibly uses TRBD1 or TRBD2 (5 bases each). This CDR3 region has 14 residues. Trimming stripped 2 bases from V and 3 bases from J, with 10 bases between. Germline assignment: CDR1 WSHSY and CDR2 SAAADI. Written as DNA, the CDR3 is TGCGCCAGCAGTGAGCAGGGAGTAAAAGAGACCCAGTACTTC. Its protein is CASSEQGVKETQYF.